The next 15 T cell receptor beta chains were all read from a single sample in a study of T cell responses to AZD1222 COVID-19 vaccine (dated by TCRdb to the early 2020s). Library preparation employed the immunoSEQ multiplex PCR assay. As stored in TCRdb, this immuneACCESS dataset retains in-frame rearrangements with V and J assigned. A fraction of the clones does not appear; measured against another copy, unresolved V genes explain less than half of the discrepancy, and the remainder lacks a known reason. Counted in this sample were more than 100,000 clones; 90% of them appeared once. The top ten hold about 4.8% of the sample. The time point label of this sample denotes: baseline before first vaccination. This specimen consisted of peripheral blood, obtained on day 0 of AZD1222 vaccination. The receptors come from an adult in good health.

This CDR3 reads CASSKVGAPLHF. In DNA, the CDR3 is TGTGCCAGCAGCAAAGTGGGGGCACCCCTCCACTTT. The chain uses TRBV21-1 and TRBJ1-6. TRBV21-1 is deemed a pseudogene. This CDR3 has 12 amino acids.

The sample holds one count of this clone. V gene TRBV7-9 combines with J gene TRBJ2-5, with TRBD2 as a possible D gene (5 bases). The V end lost 5 bases, the J end lost 4 bases, and 17 bases lay between the germline ends. CDR3 length: 15 amino acids. Germline V gives CDR1 SEHNR, CDR2 FQNEAQ (reference sequence). The CDR3 DNA reads TGTGCCAGCAGCGGACCAGGACTTCGGAGAGAGACCCAGTACTTC. It specifies CASSGPGLRRETQYF. Full variable domain (missing parts from reference TRBV7-9 and TRBJ2-5): DTGVSQNPRHKITKRGQNVTFRCDPISEHNRLYWYRQTLGQGPEFLTYFQNEAQLEKSRLLSDRFSAERPKGSFSTLEIQRTEQGDSAMYLCASSGPGLRRETQYFGPGTRLLVL.

The chain recombines TRBV7-8 with TRBJ1-4; no clear D. CDR3 length equals 15 residues. V lost 6 bases and J lost 0, with 11 bases in between. The V gene's germline CDR1 is SGHVS and CDR2 FQNEAQ. DNA of the CDR3: TGTGCCAGCAGGGACCAGGAGGCAACTAATGAAAAACTGTTTTTT. Residues: CASRDQEATNEKLFF. The variable domain in full, completed from reference TRBV7-8 and TRBJ1-4, reads GAGVSQSPRYKVAKRGQDVALRCDPISGHVSLFWYQQALGQGPEFLTYFQNEAQLDKSGLPSDRFFAERPEGSVSTLKIQRTQQEDSAVYLCASRDQEATNEKLFFGSGTQLSVL.

V and J are TRBV11-2 and TRBJ2-2; unclear D gene. The V end lost 5 bases, the J end lost 5 bases, and 6 bases lay between the germline ends. The CDR3 loop spans 12 amino acids. Germline V CDR1 and CDR2: SGHAT, FQNNGV. CDR3 protein: CASSLWTGELFF. CDR3 sequence (DNA): TGTGCCAGCAGCCTATGGACCGGGGAGCTGTTTTTT.

The rearrangement links TRBV4-2 to TRBJ1-1; D not certain. The V and J ends lost 1 base and 1 base respectively, with 13 bases between them. The germline V gene encodes CDR1 LGHNA and CDR2 YNFKEQ. The CDR3 is 16 amino acids. The CDR3 loop is CASSQVPWAGNTEAFF. As DNA, the CDR3 is TGTGCCAGCAGCCAAGTTCCTTGGGCGGGGAACACTGAAGCTTTCTTT.

The table lists this clone with a few counts. This chain joins TRBV7-2 and TRBJ2-1, with 9 bases lining up with TRBD2. Unmatched junction bases numbered 10, after V lost 1 base and J lost 9 bases. Germline CDR1 is SGHTA and CDR2 is FQGNSA. This CDR3 has 16 residues. The CDR3 DNA follows: TGTGCCAGCAGCTTAGGGTCTCGCGGGGGGGCCGGTGAGCAGTTCTTC. Translating it yields CASSLGSRGGAGEQFF. Combining the CDR3 with reference TRBV7-2 and TRBJ2-1 gives the whole variable domain GAGVSQSPSNKVTEKGKDVELRCDPISGHTALYWYRQSLGQGLEFLIYFQGNSAPDKSGLPSDRFSAERTGGSVSTLTIQRTQQEDSAVYLCASSLGSRGGAGEQFFGPGTRLTVL.

V and J are TRBV6-1 and TRBJ1-4, with D hard to call. V was clipped by 0 bases and J by 7 bases, with 12 bases between them. The CDR3 covers 15 residues. CDR1 MNHNS and CDR2 SASEGT come from the germline V gene. CDR3 bases: TGTGCCAGCAGTGAAGCCGATGGAGTCGGTGAAAAACTGTTTTTT. It is translated as CASSEADGVGEKLFF.

The chain employs TRBV9 and TRBJ2-3; D gene unclear. Germline values: CDR1 SGDLS, CDR2 YYNGEE. CDR3 length equals 11 residues. Trimming took off 3 bases at V and 6 bases at J, with 5 bases between the two ends. The CDR3 region is CASSGSDTQYF. The CDR3 region has the DNA TGTGCCAGCAGCGGCAGCGATACGCAGTATTTT.

The V gene is TRBV9, the J gene TRBJ2-1, with 7 bases identical to TRBD2. CDR1 and CDR2 from the germline V gene are SGDLS and YYNGEE. V lost 4 bases and J lost 5; bases outside the gene matches: 6. This CDR3 region has 14 residues. CDR3 DNA: TGTGCCAGCAGCCCCGGGGAGGGTAACAATGAGCAGTTCTTC. Translated, it gives CASSPGEGNNEQFF.

With respect to this clone: This CDR3 is missing its conserved last phenylalanine or tryptophan, likely due to a read error. The limits of the CDR3 on the DNA are not certain, so only TCRdb's listed CDR3 is given. The gene calls are TRBV5-1 and TRBJ2-7. The germline V gene encodes CDR1 SGHRS and CDR2 YFSETQ. The CDR3 is 9 residues long, counting both termini. CDR3 region: CASRLQHSD.

V is TRBV18 and J is TRBJ2-3; no clear D. CDR3 length: 18 amino acids. The V gene's germline CDR1 is KGHSH and CDR2 LQKENI. V was cut by 2 bases and J by 0 bases, with 18 bases left in between. CDR3 amino acids: CASSPTGRAPASTDTQYF. The CDR3 DNA reads as TGTGCCAGCTCACCAACGGGCCGGGCCCCCGCTAGCACAGATACGCAGTATTTT.

V usage is TRBV21-1 and J usage is TRBJ2-3. TRBV21-1 has pseudogene status. This CDR3 comprises 16 residues. In DNA form, the CDR3 reads TGTGCCAGCAGCAGCCCGGGGCCTGGGGTGACAGATACGCAGTATTTT. Amino acids: CASSSPGPGVTDTQYF.

The chain uses TRBV4-2 and TRBJ1-5; D not resolved. The CDR3 spans 16 residues. CDR1 is LGHNA, CDR2 YNFKEQ, per germline. The ends were cut back, 1 base at V and 5 bases at J, with 15 bases in the middle. Here the CDR3 reads CASSQVKGRADQPQHF. CDR3 in DNA: TGTGCCAGCAGCCAAGTTAAAGGGCGGGCGGATCAGCCCCAGCATTTT.

The chain employs TRBV5-1 and TRBJ1-4; D gene unclear. CDR3 length: 15 residues. Germline V gene sequence: CDR1 SGHRS, CDR2 YFSETQ. The V gene lost 2 bases and the J gene lost 6 bases, with 14 bases spanning the gap. The CDR3 protein is CASSLGPGRDEKLFF. CDR3 DNA: TGCGCCAGCAGCTTAGGGCCAGGCCGGGATGAAAAACTGTTTTTT.

J is TRBJ2-3 and V is TRBV7-2; 15 bases fit TRBD2. CDR1 SGHTA and CDR2 FQGNSA come from the germline V gene. V gave up 3 bases and J gave up 1 base; unmatched junction bases: 5. This CDR3 spans 18 amino acids. The CDR3 is CASSFSRTSGGGTDTQYF. The CDR3 DNA reads as TGTGCCAGCAGCTTCAGCCGGACTAGCGGGGGGGGCACAGATACGCAGTATTTT. Complete variable domain (other parts from reference TRBV7-2 and TRBJ2-3): GAGVSQSPSNKVTEKGKDVELRCDPISGHTALYWYRQSLGQGLEFLIYFQGNSAPDKSGLPSDRFSAERTGGSVSTLTIQRTQQEDSAVYLCASSFSRTSGGGTDTQYFGPGTRLTVL.